What follows are 26 T cell receptor beta chains derived from one specimen sequenced in a study of early T cells in non-severe SARS-CoV-2 infection. TCRdb processed the 5' RACE reads anew with MiXCR; each CDR3 protein has one entry. The sample yields tens of thousands of distinct CDR3 sequences, roughly 10% seen once. The sequencing here drew on whole blood, taken at baseline. Receptors originate from an adult who was a healthcare worker with PCR-confirmed SARS-CoV-2 infection or an uninfected control (not recorded which).

The sample holds a few counts of this clonotype. The CDR3 sequence: CASGLPLTFQETQYF. Written as DNA, the CDR3 is TGTGCCAGCGGCCTACCTCTGACTTTTCAAGAGACCCAGTACTTC. The V and J genes are TRBV6-2 or TRBV6-3 and TRBJ2-5; D unclear. V lost 8 bases and J lost 2, with 18 bases in between. CDR3 length: 15 residues. Looked up from germline, CDR1 is MNHEY and CDR2 is SVGEGT.

The rearrangement joins TRBV18 to TRBJ2-5; D is unclear. The CDR3 extends over 14 amino acids. Germline-derived CDR1 and CDR2 are KGHSH and LQKENI. The ends were cut back, 6 bases at V and 0 bases at J, with 11 bases in the middle. CDR3 coding DNA: TGTGCCAGCTCCCGCGATCCGTACCAAGAGACCCAGTACTTC. Translated: CASSRDPYQETQYF.

The chain joins TRBV20-1 to TRBJ1-5; D not certain. The CDR3 has 15 amino acids. Trimming took 3 bases from V and 2 from J, leaving 14 bases between them. Germline V gene lookup returns CDR1 DFQATT and CDR2 SNEGSKA (reference sequence). The chain's CDR3 is CSASLLVGGNQPQHF. The CDR3 region has the DNA TGCAGTGCTAGCCTCTTGGTTGGGGGCAATCAGCCCCAGCATTTT.

The CDR3 nucleotides are TGTGCCAGCAGCCAAGATCGTAGCGGGGGGGCAGATACGCAGTATTTT. Protein sequence: CASSQDRSGGADTQYF. This sequence joins TRBV4-2 and TRBJ2-3; 11 bases agree with TRBD2. V shed 0 bases and J 4 bases; nucleotides not matched to a gene: 3. This CDR3 spans 16 amino acids. Germline CDR1 reads LGHNA; CDR2 reads YNFKEQ.

In its sample, this clonotype was seen a few times. V usage is TRBV7-3 and J usage is TRBJ1-1; 8 nucleotides align to TRBD1. Per the germline V gene, CDR1 is SGHTA and CDR2 is FQGTGA. J was trimmed by 4 bases and V by 3 bases; bases with no gene match: 4. The CDR3 has 14 residues. The CDR3 nucleotides read TGTGCCAGCAGCTTGGGACAGGCGGGCACTGAAGCTTTCTTT. It translates to CASSLGQAGTEAFF.

In its sample, this clonotype was seen many times. V is TRBV7-2 and J is TRBJ2-4; 8 positions agree with TRBD1. The CDR3 contains 15 residues. Germline values: CDR1 SGHTA, CDR2 FQGNSA. Trimming at V came to 3 bases and at J to 7 bases, leaving 8 bases not matched to a gene. CDR3 residues: CASSFTTGEGNIQYF. DNA of the CDR3: TGTGCCAGCAGCTTTACGACAGGGGAAGGGAACATTCAGTACTTC.

The chain couples TRBV29-1 to TRBJ1-2; D is ambiguous. Deletions cut 7 bases from V and 5 bases from J, with 8 bases between. CDR3 size: 10 residues. The germline V gene encodes CDR1 SQVTM and CDR2 ANQGSEA. CDR3 region: CSAGSYGYTF. CDR3 sequence (DNA): TGCAGCGCGGGATCTTATGGCTACACCTTC. Full variable domain (remainder filled in from reference TRBV29-1 and TRBJ1-2): SAVISQKPSRDICQRGTSLTIQCQVDSQVTMMFWYRQQPGQSLTLIATANQGSEATYESGFVIDKFPISRPNLTFSTLTVSNMSPEDSSIYLCSAGSYGYTFGSGTRLTVV.

This clonotype has only a few counts. V usage is TRBV28 and J usage is TRBJ2-5; the match to TRBD1 covers 9 bases. CDR3 size: 16 residues. With 4 bases clipped from V and 4 bases from J, the junction kept 10 bases outside the gene matches. In germline, CDR1 is MDHEN, CDR2 SYDVKM. CDR3 protein: CASSSSGQGKRETQYF. The DNA of the CDR3 is TGTGCCAGCAGTTCCTCGGGACAGGGAAAGAGAGAGACCCAGTACTTC.

The V and J genes are TRBV4-2 and TRBJ2-4, with D tentatively TRBD1 (6 bases). From germline, CDR1 is LGHNA and CDR2 YNFKEQ. This CDR3 has 17 amino acids. V was shortened by 0 bases and J by 0 bases, with 12 bases between the two germline ends. CDR3 protein: CASSQDPQGIAKNIQYF. CDR3 nucleotides: TGTGCCAGCAGCCAAGACCCACAGGGTATAGCCAAAAACATTCAGTACTTC.

V and J are TRBV20-1 and TRBJ2-2; either TRBD1 or TRBD2 may fit D (6 bases each). V lost 3 bases and J lost 5, with 10 bases in between. The CDR3 runs 13 residues. Germline V lookup: CDR1 DFQATT, CDR2 SNEGSKA (reference sequence). CDR3 amino acids: CSASEGGTGELFF. DNA of the CDR3: TGCAGTGCTAGTGAAGGGGGGACCGGGGAGCTGTTTTTT.

The chain links TRBV2 to TRBJ2-3, with D possibly TRBD2 on 7 matching bases. The germline V gene encodes CDR1 SNHLY and CDR2 FYNNEI. CDR3 length: 16 amino acids. V was shortened by 4 bases and J by 3 bases, with 17 bases between the two germline ends. DNA of the CDR3: TGTGCCAGCAGTGCAGGGTGGGGGGGCCCGACAGATACGCAGTATTTT. Translating it yields CASSAGWGGPTDTQYF. Full variable domain (remainder filled in from reference TRBV2 and TRBJ2-3): EPEVTQTPSHQVTQMGQEVILRCVPISNHLYFYWYRQILGQKVEFLVSFYNNEISEKSEIFDDQFSVERPDGSNFTLKIRSTKLEDSAMYFCASSAGWGGPTDTQYFGPGTRLTVL.

This clonotype was picked up a small number of times. In nucleotides, the CDR3 is TGTGCCAGTAGTATAACGGGGGTCAGCGATCAGCCCCAGCATTTT. Translating gives CASSITGVSDQPQHF. V is TRBV19 and J is TRBJ1-5; D possibly corresponds to TRBD1 (5 bases). Germline V lookup: CDR1 LNHDA, CDR2 SQIVND (reference sequence). The V end lost 2 bases, the J end lost 5 bases, and 13 bases lay between the germline ends. The CDR3 has 15 amino acids.

This clonotype was seen at least ten times. The chain has TRBV7-9 and TRBJ2-5; no definite D call. Germline V gene lookup returns CDR1 SEHNR and CDR2 FQNEAQ (reference sequence). V was trimmed by 1 base and J by 3 bases, leaving 12 bases between them. The CDR3 runs to 15 residues. CDR3 DNA: TGTGCCAGCAGCTTAGGTCGGTCGGTGGAAGAGACCCAGTACTTC. This codes for CASSLGRSVEETQYF.

This clonotype was observed at least ten times. The chain carries TRBV20-1 and TRBJ2-5; D gene unclear. Germline loops: CDR1 DFQATT, CDR2 SNEGSKA (reference sequence). CDR3 length: 13 residues. V lost 6 bases and J 4 bases, leaving 15 bases between the germline ends. CDR3 nucleotide sequence: TGCAGTGCCTCTTCTGGGGATAGAGAGACCCAGTACTTC. Encoded protein: CSASSGDRETQYF.

This clonotype rates as medium-sized. This chain links TRBV7-2 with TRBJ2-5, with D possibly TRBD1 on 5 matching bases. V was shortened by 4 bases and J by 9 bases, with 15 bases between the two germline ends. Germline V CDR1 and CDR2: SGHTA, FQGNSA. The CDR3 is 13 amino acids. Written as DNA, the CDR3 is TGTGCCAGCAGCTCCCAGGGCAATCGGCCCCAGTACTTC. Translating it yields CASSSQGNRPQYF.

This chain uses TRBV25-1 with TRBJ2-7, with 10 bases lining up with TRBD2. The J segment lost 3 bases and the V segment lost 6 bases, leaving 8 bases of the junction unmatched. The CDR3 has 15 residues. Per germline, CDR1 MGHDK and CDR2 SYGVNS. In DNA, the CDR3 is TGTGCCAGCAGGGGGACCCTAGCGGGGGACTACGAGCAGTACTTC. Translated: CASRGTLAGDYEQYF.

The chain links TRBV7-6 to TRBJ1-3; D is uncertain. The CDR3 consists of 15 residues. Germline assignment: CDR1 SGHVS and CDR2 FNYEAQ. The germline V and J ends were trimmed by 2 bases and 3 bases, with 11 bases remaining between them. CDR3 amino acids: CASSLNAGFGNTIYF. The CDR3 nucleotides are TGTGCCAGCAGCTTAAATGCGGGCTTTGGAAACACCATATATTTT.

This clonotype turned up a few times. V is TRBV29-1 and J is TRBJ1-2; D is uncertain. The CDR3 is 12 amino acids. Per the germline V gene, CDR1 is SQVTM and CDR2 is ANQGSEA. The V and J ends lost 3 bases and 2 bases respectively, with 7 bases between them. CDR3: CSVDDRNYGYTF. CDR3 coding DNA: TGCAGCGTTGACGACCGAAACTATGGCTACACCTTC.

The V call is TRBV21-1, the J call TRBJ1-2; the listed D gene, TRBD1, was not tested against the DNA. TRBV21-1 is assigned pseudogene status. The CDR3 covers 13 residues. The CDR3 protein is CASGLRGPYGYTF. The CDR3, as DNA: TGTGCCAGCGGACTCCGGGGTCCCTATGGCTACACCTTC.

The chain combines TRBV6-5 with TRBJ1-2; possible D gene TRBD1, 5 bases. V was pared by 7 bases and J by 1 base, with 19 bases between. The CDR3 contains 16 residues. Germline CDR1 MNHEY, CDR2 SVGAGI. CDR3 coding DNA: TGTGCCAGCACCGCAAACCCGACAGACCTTAACTATGGCTACACCTTC. It is translated as CASTANPTDLNYGYTF.

About this clonotype itself: The conserved phenylalanine or tryptophan normally closing the CDR3 is absent here, so this likely arose from a read error. This sequence joins TRBV11-2 and TRBJ2-3, with 7 bases lining up with TRBD2. Germline CDR1 is SGHAT and CDR2 is FQNNGV. J was trimmed by 0 bases and V by 0 bases; bases with no gene match: 6. This CDR3 comprises 17 residues. The DNA of the CDR3 is TGTGCCAGCAGCTTAGAACCCGGACTAGGAAGCACAGATACGCAGTATTCT. Translated, it gives CASSLEPGLGSTDTQYS.

This clonotype was detected only a few times. The V gene is TRBV11-3, the J gene TRBJ2-2; the match to TRBD2 covers 12 bases. J gave up 4 bases and V 4 bases, and 4 bases lay outside the gene matches. Germline CDR1 reads SGHNT; CDR2 reads YENEEA. The CDR3 has 16 amino acids. CDR3 loop: CASSSGLAGRTGELFF. DNA of the CDR3: TGTGCCAGCAGCTCAGGACTAGCGGGGCGCACCGGGGAGCTGTTTTTT. Combining the CDR3 with reference TRBV11-3 and TRBJ2-2 gives the whole variable domain EAGVVQSPRYKIIEKKQPVAFWCNPISGHNTLYWYLQNLGQGPELLIRYENEEAVDDSQLPKDRFSAERLKGVDSTLKIQPAELGDSAVYLCASSSGLAGRTGELFFGEGSRLTVL.

V gene TRBV13 combines with J gene TRBJ2-2; D may be TRBD1 (6 bases). This CDR3 spans 17 amino acids. The germline V and J ends were trimmed by 3 bases and 4 bases, with 18 bases remaining between them. Germline loops: CDR1 PRHDT, CDR2 FYEKMQ (reference sequence). The CDR3: CASSFRSVGHRTGELFF. As DNA, the CDR3 is TGTGCCAGCAGCTTTCGTTCGGTGGGACACCGCACCGGGGAGCTGTTTTTT.

The chain uses TRBV29-1 and TRBJ2-1; D remains unclear. This CDR3 contains 11 residues. V gave up 8 bases and J gave up 6 bases, with 11 bases separating them. The germline CDR1 and CDR2 sequences are SQVTM and ANQGSEA. The CDR3 DNA is TGCAGCCCAGCCGGTCGCAATGAGCAGTTCTTC. Protein sequence: CSPAGRNEQFF.

This clonotype was seen ten or more times. V usage is TRBV7-3 and J usage is TRBJ1-2; TRBD1 might be the D (6 bases). Trimming removed 5 bases at V and 6 bases at J, with 13 bases between. This CDR3 is 13 amino acids long. Germline CDR1 and CDR2: SGHTA and FQGTGA. DNA of the CDR3: TGTGCCAGCAGCCAGGGGCGAGGAAATGGCTACACCTTC. Its protein product is CASSQGRGNGYTF.

In its sample, this clonotype was seen a few times. The chain is built from TRBV6-5 and TRBJ2-3; no firm D call. The germline gives CDR1 MNHEY, CDR2 SVGAGI. CDR3 length equals 13 residues. V was shortened by 2 bases and J by 6 bases, with 9 bases between the two germline ends. DNA of the CDR3: TGTGCCAGCAGTTACGTACCTGGCGATACGCAGTATTTT. Translated, it gives CASSYVPGDTQYF.